A single sample gave rise to the 9 T cell receptor beta chains below, sequenced in a study of CD8 T cells in ankylosing spondylitis. TCRdb fed the 5' RACE reads into MiXCR, producing one record per CDR3 protein. Among 250,000 or so distinct CDR3 sequences listed, about 24% were seen once. Sequences were obtained from blood, either unsorted or a sorted T cell fraction (not recorded which). These receptors came from a male donor with ankylosing spondylitis or in good health (not recorded which).

In this sample, this clonotype turned up many times. The chain has TRBV6-1 and TRBJ2-7; D remains ambiguous. The germline CDR1 and CDR2 sequences are MNHNS and SASEGT. Trimming removed 6 bases from V and 0 bases from J, with 15 bases in between. The CDR3 runs 15 residues. CDR3 nucleotide sequence: TGTGCCAGCAGGGGCATGGGTTTCGGCTCCTACGAGCAGTACTTC. Its translation is CASRGMGFGSYEQYF.

The table lists this clonotype with many counts. The chain carries TRBV20-1 and TRBJ2-7, with a possible D match to TRBD1 (5 bases). Looked up from germline, CDR1 is DFQATT and CDR2 is SNEGSKA (reference sequence). Trimming removed 1 base at V and 9 bases at J, with 10 bases between. This CDR3 region has 11 residues. The CDR3 nucleotides read TGCAGTGCTAGAGTAAGGGGCAGGCAGTACTTC. Its protein is CSARVRGRQYF.

This clonotype was observed a handful of times. The rearrangement uses TRBV20-1 and TRBJ2-7; 8 bases align to TRBD1. This CDR3 is built from 14 residues. Per germline, CDR1 DFQATT and CDR2 SNEGSKA (reference sequence). The V and J ends lost 6 bases and 5 bases, in that order; junction bases with no gene match: 12. The CDR3 here is CSAPKDRVRDEQYF. The CDR3 DNA is TGCAGTGCCCCCAAGGACAGGGTTCGCGACGAGCAGTACTTC.

This clonotype was recorded many times. One end of the junction varies from germline; a read error may be responsible. The chain has TRBV12-3 or TRBV12-4 and TRBJ2-7, with TRBD1 identical over 7 bases. This CDR3 is built from 13 residues. Here the CDR3 reads CASSLTGTYEQYF. Written as DNA, the CDR3 is TGCGCCAGCAGTTTGACAGGGACCTACGAGCAGTACTTC.

This clonotype has only a few counts. The rearrangement joins TRBV29-1 to TRBJ2-5, with TRBD2 identical over 7 bases. Germline V gives CDR1 SQVTM, CDR2 ANQGSEA. The CDR3 consists of 11 residues. V dropped 7 bases and J dropped 2; count of bases not matched to a gene: 1. The DNA of the CDR3 is TGCAGCGGCGGGGGTCAAGAGACCCAGTACTTC. It is translated as CSGGGQETQYF.

The gene calls are TRBV27 and TRBJ2-3; TRBD2 aligns across 8 bases. The germline V gene has CDR1 MNHEY and CDR2 SMNVEV (reference sequence). This CDR3 contains 13 residues. V trimming: 8 bases; J trimming: 3 bases; junction bases outside the gene matches: 4. The CDR3 DNA is TGTGCCAGCGAGGAGCGGGGGACAGATACGCAGTATTTT. Protein: CASEERGTDTQYF.

This rearrangement joins TRBV7-9 to TRBJ2-2; either TRBD1 or TRBD2 may supply D (5 bases each). V was pared by 3 bases and J by 3 bases, with 11 bases between. Germline CDR1 reads SEHNR; CDR2 reads FQNEAQ (reference sequence). The CDR3 runs 15 residues. This chain's CDR3 is CASSFGREHTGELFF. DNA of the CDR3: TGTGCCAGCAGCTTTGGCAGGGAGCACACCGGGGAGCTGTTTTTT.

This clonotype was seen many times. The V gene is TRBV5-1, the J gene TRBJ2-1; D is unclear. The CDR3 runs 12 residues. Germline lookup yields CDR1 SGHRS and CDR2 YFSETQ. Trimming removed 4 bases from V and 10 bases from J, with 12 bases in between. DNA for the CDR3: TGCGCCAGCAGCGTGGCGACAACCGAGCAGTTCTTC. Its protein product is CASSVATTEQFF.

The rearrangement joins TRBV20-1 to TRBJ2-1; possibly TRBD1 or TRBD2 for D (6 bases each). Between the trimmed V and J ends, which lost 0 bases and 0 bases, there was a span of 12 bases. Per the germline V gene, CDR1 is DFQATT and CDR2 is SNEGSKA (reference sequence). The CDR3 is 16 amino acids. The CDR3 sequence is CSARDTGAHSYNEQFF. CDR3 sequence (DNA): TGCAGTGCTAGAGATACGGGGGCCCACTCCTACAATGAGCAGTTCTTC.